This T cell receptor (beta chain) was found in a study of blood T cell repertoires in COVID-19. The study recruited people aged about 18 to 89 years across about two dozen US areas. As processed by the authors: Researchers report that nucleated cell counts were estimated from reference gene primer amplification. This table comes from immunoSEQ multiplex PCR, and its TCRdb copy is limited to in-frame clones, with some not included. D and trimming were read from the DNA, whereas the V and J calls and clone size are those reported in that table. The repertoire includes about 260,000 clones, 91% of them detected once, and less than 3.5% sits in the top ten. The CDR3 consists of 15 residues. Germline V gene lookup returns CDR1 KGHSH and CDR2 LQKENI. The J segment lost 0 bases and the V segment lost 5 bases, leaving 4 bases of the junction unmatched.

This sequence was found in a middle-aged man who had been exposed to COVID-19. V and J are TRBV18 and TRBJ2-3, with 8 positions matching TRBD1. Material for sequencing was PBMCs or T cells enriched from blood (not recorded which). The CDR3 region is CASSKDRASTDTQYF. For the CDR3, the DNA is TGTGCCAGCTCAAAGGACAGGGCTAGCACAGATACGCAGTATTTT.